This TCR beta chain was retrieved from a study of Tregs in tolerant kidney transplant recipients. Study outcomes and limitations: Tolerant patients' donor-specific Tregs expanded beyond overall Tregs, suggesting antigen-driven growth. The small number of patients limits these findings pending further validation.

Thawed PBMCs were FACS-sorted into unstimulated CD4+CD25+CD127- regulatory T cells, CD4+CD25- non-regulatory cells, CD4 and CD8 cells. About this clone itself: Its antigen is not known.

The method was immunoSEQ multiplex PCR; TCRdb's version includes in-frame clones alone and lacks a portion of them. The sample includes roughly 32,000 clones. This sequence was found in a human donor who received a combined kidney and bone marrow transplant. Source: CD8+ T cells from blood, taken before the transplant.

Partial CDR3 DNA: TGTGCCAGTAGTACCGGGACAGGACTAGACTACGAG. Translating gives CASSTGTGLDYE. From start to end, the CDR3 is CASSTGTGLDYEQYF. This chain links TRBV19 with TRBJ2-7; possible D gene TRBD1, 8 bases. The observed sequence ends 3 residues before the CDR3 terminus, with the missing tail filled in from the germline J gene. The germline V gene has CDR1 LNHDA and CDR2 SQIVND (reference sequence). V lost 4 bases, J lost 3 bases, and 16 bases lay in between. The CDR3 totals 15 residues.